The next 16 T cell receptor beta chains were all read from a single sample in a study of human T cells and chemical hapten exposure. MiXCR, run by TCRdb on the 5' RACE reads, gives a single entry per CDR3 protein. The repertoire consists of 110,000 or so distinct CDR3 sequences, with approximately 19% occurring once and the leading ten covering around 2.8%. Unfractionated whole blood was the source from which total RNA was extracted. Every receptor here comes from a human donor in good health.

The genes are TRBV2 and TRBJ1-5; D is unclear. Germline CDR1 is SNHLY and CDR2 is FYNNEI. The ends were cut back, 3 bases at V and 12 bases at J, with 9 bases in the middle. The CDR3 contains 11 residues. The chain's CDR3 is CASSEIGFQHF. CDR3 sequence (DNA): TGTGCCAGCAGTGAGATTGGGTTCCAGCATTTT. Full variable domain (remainder filled in from reference TRBV2 and TRBJ1-5): EPEVTQTPSHQVTQMGQEVILRCVPISNHLYFYWYRQILGQKVEFLVSFYNNEISEKSEIFDDQFSVERPDGSNFTLKIRSTKLEDSAMYFCASSEIGFQHFGDGTRLSIL.

This clonotype turned up a few times. The chain is built from TRBV28 and TRBJ1-1, with D unresolved. V was clipped by 6 bases and J by 1 base, with 9 bases between them. Per the germline V gene, CDR1 is MDHEN and CDR2 is SYDVKM. The CDR3 sequence is 13 residues long. The CDR3 DNA sequence: TGTGCCAGCAGGGGCTGGACGAACACTGAAGCTTTCTTT. Translating gives CASRGWTNTEAFF. Full variable domain (remainder filled in from reference TRBV28 and TRBJ1-1): DVKVTQSSRYLVKRTGEKVFLECVQDMDHENMFWYRQDPGLGLRLIYFSYDVKMKEKGDIPEGYSVSREKKERFSLILESASTNQTSMYLCASRGWTNTEAFFGQGTRLTVV.

The CDR3 loop reads CASSLGIWDSYNEKLFF. The CDR3 coding sequence is TGTGCCAGCAGCTTAGGGATCTGGGACAGCTATAATGAAAAACTGTTTTTT. The genes are TRBV11-2 and TRBJ1-4; 7 bases are a match to TRBD1. Germline V gene sequence: CDR1 SGHAT, CDR2 FQNNGV. The CDR3 loop spans 17 amino acids. J lost 4 bases, V lost 1 base, and 9 bases had no gene match.

This sequence joins TRBV28 and TRBJ1-1; D is undetermined. Trimming removed 7 bases from V and 4 bases from J, with 10 bases in between. CDR3 size: 12 residues. The germline V gene has CDR1 MDHEN and CDR2 SYDVKM. The DNA of the CDR3 is TGTGCCAGCACCTTATACGGCACTGAAGCTTTCTTT. Translation: CASTLYGTEAFF.

The gene calls are TRBV4-1 and TRBJ2-2; a possible D gene is TRBD2 (6 bases). CDR3 length: 16 amino acids. V lost 3 bases and J lost 1, with 12 bases in between. From germline, CDR1 is MGHRA and CDR2 YSYEKL. This CDR3 is CASSHLHGRNTGELFF. CDR3 nucleotide sequence: TGCGCCAGCAGCCATCTGCACGGGAGGAACACCGGGGAGCTGTTTTTT.

This clonotype came up once. The V and J genes are TRBV12-3 or TRBV12-4 and TRBJ2-7; 8 nucleotides agree with TRBD1. CDR3 size: 15 residues. The J segment lost 0 bases and the V segment lost 6 bases, leaving 7 bases of the junction unmatched. CDR3 loop: CASRPGGSSSYEQYF. The CDR3 nucleotides read TGTGCCAGCAGACCAGGGGGCTCAAGCTCCTACGAGCAGTACTTC.

This clonotype was recorded a few times. The chain has TRBV9 and TRBJ2-5; 9 nucleotides align to TRBD2. Germline values: CDR1 SGDLS, CDR2 YYNGEE. This CDR3 spans 15 amino acids. V shed 3 bases, J shed 4 bases, and the junction held 7 bases outside the gene matches. CDR3 amino acids: CASSGVAGVGETQYF. DNA of the CDR3: TGTGCCAGCAGCGGGGTAGCGGGAGTCGGAGAGACCCAGTACTTC. The full variable domain, completed using reference TRBV9 and TRBJ2-5, is DSGVTQTPKHLITATGQRVTLRCSPRSGDLSVYWYQQSLDQGLQFLIQYYNGEERAKGNILERFSAQQFPDLHSELNLSSLELGDSALYFCASSGVAGVGETQYFGPGTRLLVL.

A few counts support this clonotype. The rearrangement links TRBV10-3 to TRBJ1-6, with 9 bases lining up with TRBD1. Trimming took 10 bases from V and 7 from J; bases not matched to a gene: 8. The length of the CDR3 is 14 residues. Per the germline V gene, CDR1 is ENHRY and CDR2 is SYGVKD. Written as DNA, the CDR3 is TGTGCCACCGAGCCGGGACAGGGAAATTCACCCCTCCACTTT. It codes for CATEPGQGNSPLHF.

This chain joins TRBV19 and TRBJ2-3; 14 nucleotides match TRBD2. Unmatched junction bases numbered 5, after V lost 10 bases and J lost 5 bases. The CDR3 extends over 14 amino acids. The germline CDR1 and CDR2 sequences are LNHDA and SQIVND (reference sequence). The CDR3 here is CATPTSGRVDTQYF. CDR3 nucleotide sequence: TGTGCCACCCCGACTAGCGGGAGGGTAGATACGCAGTATTTT.

The chain recombines TRBV5-6 with TRBJ1-4; D unresolved. V was shortened by 4 bases and J by 5 bases, with 9 bases between the two germline ends. The CDR3 totals 13 residues. CDR1 is SGHDT and CDR2 is YYEEEE in the germline V gene. The DNA of the CDR3 is TGTGCCAGCAGCGTTACAGTAAATGAAAAACTGTTTTTT. This translates into CASSVTVNEKLFF.

The V and J genes are TRBV4-1 and TRBJ1-3; D is uncertain. CDR3 length: 17 residues. Trimming took 0 bases from V and 3 from J, leaving 15 bases between them. Looked up from germline, CDR1 is MGHRA and CDR2 is YSYEKL. This CDR3 is CASSQDRARSDGNTIYF. The CDR3 DNA reads as TGCGCCAGCAGCCAAGATCGGGCCAGATCGGATGGAAACACCATATATTTT.

The J gene is TRBJ2-7, the V gene TRBV14, with 9 nucleotides matching TRBD1. Germline V lookup: CDR1 SGHDN, CDR2 FVKESK. V was pared by 4 bases and J by 5 bases, with 6 bases of the junction left unmatched. CDR3 length: 14 residues. Here the CDR3 reads CASSPRDRAHEQYF. The CDR3 bases are TGTGCCAGCAGCCCCCGGGACAGGGCGCACGAGCAGTACTTC.

There are many counts of this clonotype. At one of its ends the junction is not consistent with the germline gene, which may arise from a read error. V usage is TRBV20-1 and J usage is TRBJ1-5, with 12 bases lining up with TRBD1. Germline CDR1 reads DFQATT; CDR2 reads SNEGSKA (reference sequence). The CDR3 spans 19 residues. The CDR3 sequence: CSADSRGTGGPQRNQPQHF. CDR3 coding DNA: TGCAGTGCAGACAGCCGGGGGACAGGGGGCCCCCAGCGCAACCAGCCCCAGCATTTT.

V is TRBV27 and J is TRBJ2-3, with D perhaps matching TRBD1 (6 bases). This CDR3 is built from 17 residues. V lost 4 bases to trimming and J lost 3 bases, with 20 bases between them. In germline, CDR1 is MNHEY, CDR2 SMNVEV (reference sequence). Here the CDR3 DNA reads TGTGCCAGCAGTTCCCTAACAACGACAGGCACGACAGATACGCAGTATTTT. This translates into CASSSLTTTGTTDTQYF.

In its sample, this clonotype was seen a few times. The chain recombines TRBV11-2 with TRBJ2-1; perhaps TRBD2 as D (6 bases). Germline assignment: CDR1 SGHAT and CDR2 FQNNGV. V was shortened by 7 bases and J by 3 bases, with 16 bases between the two germline ends. This CDR3 has 15 amino acids. CDR3 amino acids: CASMKISGIYNEQFF. In nucleotides, the CDR3 is TGTGCCAGCATGAAAATTAGCGGAATCTACAATGAGCAGTTCTTC. Looking up the rest from reference TRBV11-2 and TRBJ2-1 gives the full variable domain: EAGVAQSPRYKIIEKRQSVAFWCNPISGHATLYWYQQILGQGPKLLIQFQNNGVVDDSQLPKDRFSAERLKGVDSTLKIQPAKLEDSAVYLCASMKISGIYNEQFFGPGTRLTVL.

The chain uses TRBV3-1 and TRBJ2-3, with TRBD2 matching 7 bases. Germline CDR1 is LGHDT and CDR2 is YNNKEL (reference sequence). This CDR3 contains 16 residues. Trimming took 1 base from V and 8 from J; bases not matched to a gene: 12. DNA for the CDR3: TGTGCCAGCAGCCAAGGAACTAGCGCTTATATGAGTACGCAGTATTTT. Its protein is CASSQGTSAYMSTQYF.